The entry below gives a single TCR beta chain sequence along with its context. The source of the sample is a study of blood T cell repertoires in COVID-19. At the level of the study: The United States, Italy and Spain provided the acute and convalescent COVID-19 samples. PBMCs, B-cell-depleted T cells, or T cells were the source of the cDNA or gDNA that made up the material.

V lost 4 bases, J lost 5 bases, and 14 bases stayed unmatched. The CDR3 sequence is 17 residues long. In germline, CDR1 is SGHNT, CDR2 YYREEE (reference sequence). In the authors' workflow: Using reference gene primer amplification, nucleated cell counts were estimated. Method: immunoSEQ multiplex PCR; TCRdb's copy keeps in-frame clones and lacks some. V, J and clone size derive from that table, while D and trimming were established from the DNA sequence. The profile shows 200,000 to 250,000 clones, around 83% of them singletons. Sequenced sample: peripheral blood. This TCR derives from a man aged 50 to 59 with active or convalescent COVID-19. The V gene is TRBV5-4, the J gene TRBJ2-2; TRBD2 matches 7 bases. CDR3 sequence: CASSPGLAVVSTGELFF. The CDR3 DNA is TGTGCCAGCAGCCCAGGGCTAGCGGTTGTTAGTACCGGGGAGCTGTTTTTT.